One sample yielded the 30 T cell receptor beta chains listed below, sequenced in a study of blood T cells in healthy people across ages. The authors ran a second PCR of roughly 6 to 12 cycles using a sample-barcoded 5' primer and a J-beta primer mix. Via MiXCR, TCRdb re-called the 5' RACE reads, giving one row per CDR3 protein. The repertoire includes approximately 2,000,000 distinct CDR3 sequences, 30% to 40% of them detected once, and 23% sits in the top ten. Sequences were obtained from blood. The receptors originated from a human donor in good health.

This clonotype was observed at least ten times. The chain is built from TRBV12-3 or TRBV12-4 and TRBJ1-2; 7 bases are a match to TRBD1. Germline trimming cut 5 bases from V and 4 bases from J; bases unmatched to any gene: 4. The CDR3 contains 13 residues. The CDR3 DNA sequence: TGTGCCAGCAGTCGACAGGGTACCTATGGCTACACCTTC. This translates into CASSRQGTYGYTF.

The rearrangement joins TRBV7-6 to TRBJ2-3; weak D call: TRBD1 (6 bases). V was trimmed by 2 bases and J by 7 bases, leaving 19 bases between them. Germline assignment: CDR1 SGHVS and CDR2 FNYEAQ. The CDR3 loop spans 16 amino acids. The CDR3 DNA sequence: TGTGCCAGCAGCTTAACCGGACAGCCAGTTTTAAATACGCAGTATTTT. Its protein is CASSLTGQPVLNTQYF.

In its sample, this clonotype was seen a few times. CDR3 DNA sequence: TGTGCCAGCAGCCCACGAGGGGAAGCGGGGGATCAAGAGACCCAGTACTTC. Amino acids: CASSPRGEAGDQETQYF. The chain joins TRBV4-2 to TRBJ2-5, with 8 bases identical to TRBD2. Germline V gene sequence: CDR1 LGHNA, CDR2 YNFKEQ. V dropped 4 bases and J dropped 2; count of bases not matched to a gene: 12. The CDR3 loop spans 17 amino acids.

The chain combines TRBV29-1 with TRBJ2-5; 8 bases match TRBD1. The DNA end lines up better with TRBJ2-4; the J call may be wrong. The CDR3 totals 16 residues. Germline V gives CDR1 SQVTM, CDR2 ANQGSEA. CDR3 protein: CSVGMGQALAKNIQYF. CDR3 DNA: TGCAGCGTTGGGATGGGACAGGCCTTGGCCAAAAACATTCAGTACTTC.

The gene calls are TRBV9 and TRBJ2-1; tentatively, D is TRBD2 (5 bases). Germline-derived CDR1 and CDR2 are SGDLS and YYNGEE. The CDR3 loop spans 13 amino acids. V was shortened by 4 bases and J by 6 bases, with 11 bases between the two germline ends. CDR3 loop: CASSSRAFNEQFF. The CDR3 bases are TGTGCCAGCAGCTCGCGGGCTTTCAATGAGCAGTTCTTC. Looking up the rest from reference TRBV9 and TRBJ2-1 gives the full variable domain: DSGVTQTPKHLITATGQRVTLRCSPRSGDLSVYWYQQSLDQGLQFLIQYYNGEERAKGNILERFSAQQFPDLHSELNLSSLELGDSALYFCASSSRAFNEQFFGPGTRLTVL.

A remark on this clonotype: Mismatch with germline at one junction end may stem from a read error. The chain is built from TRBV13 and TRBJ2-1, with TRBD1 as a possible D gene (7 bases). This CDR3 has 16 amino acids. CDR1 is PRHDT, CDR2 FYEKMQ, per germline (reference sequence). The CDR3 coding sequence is TGTGCCAGCAACCCGGAGGGGGCCGCCCTTGGTAATGAACAGTTCTTC. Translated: CASNPEGAALGNEQFF.

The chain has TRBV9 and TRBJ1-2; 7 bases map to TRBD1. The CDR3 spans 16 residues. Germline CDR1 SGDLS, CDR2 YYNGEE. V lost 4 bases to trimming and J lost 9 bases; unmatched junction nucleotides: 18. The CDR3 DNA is TGTGCCAGCAGCCCAAATACAGGGGCGCTGGGGGATCGCTACACCTTC. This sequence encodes CASSPNTGALGDRYTF.

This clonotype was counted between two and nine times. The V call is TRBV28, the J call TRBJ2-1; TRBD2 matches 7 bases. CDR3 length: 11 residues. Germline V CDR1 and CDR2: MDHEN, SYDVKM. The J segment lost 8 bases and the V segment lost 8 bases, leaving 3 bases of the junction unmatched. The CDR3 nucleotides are TGTGCCAGCGGGAGGGCGTATGAGCAGTTCTTC. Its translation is CASGRAYEQFF.

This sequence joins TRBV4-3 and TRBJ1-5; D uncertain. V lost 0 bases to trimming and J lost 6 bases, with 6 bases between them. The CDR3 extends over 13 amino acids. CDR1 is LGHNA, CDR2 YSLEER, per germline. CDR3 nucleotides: TGCGCCAGCAGCCAAGACCCATTTCAGCCCCAGCATTTT. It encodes CASSQDPFQPQHF.

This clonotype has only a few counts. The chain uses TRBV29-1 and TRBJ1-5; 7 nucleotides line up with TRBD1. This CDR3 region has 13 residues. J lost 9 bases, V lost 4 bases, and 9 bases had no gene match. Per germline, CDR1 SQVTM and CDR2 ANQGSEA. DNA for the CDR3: TGCAGCGTTGGGGGGGACAGCCGAAGGCCCCAGCATTTT. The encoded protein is CSVGGDSRRPQHF.

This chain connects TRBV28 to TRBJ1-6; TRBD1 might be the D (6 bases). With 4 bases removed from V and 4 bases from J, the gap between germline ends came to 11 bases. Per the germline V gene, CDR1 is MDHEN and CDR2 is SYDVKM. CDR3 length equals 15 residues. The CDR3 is CASSSRTVYNSPLHF. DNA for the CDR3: TGTGCCAGCAGTTCCCGGACAGTTTATAATTCACCCCTCCACTTT.

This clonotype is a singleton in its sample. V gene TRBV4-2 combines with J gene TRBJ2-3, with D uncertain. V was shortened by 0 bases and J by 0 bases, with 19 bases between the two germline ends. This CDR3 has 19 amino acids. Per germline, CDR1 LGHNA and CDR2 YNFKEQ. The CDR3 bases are TGTGCCAGCAGCCAAGATCTAGAGGCAGTGGTTACTAGCACAGATACGCAGTATTTT. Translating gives CASSQDLEAVVTSTDTQYF.

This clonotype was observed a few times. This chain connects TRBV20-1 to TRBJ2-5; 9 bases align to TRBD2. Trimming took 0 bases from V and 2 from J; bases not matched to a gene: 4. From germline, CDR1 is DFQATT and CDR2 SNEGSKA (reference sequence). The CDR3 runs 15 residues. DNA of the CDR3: TGCAGTGCTAGAGATCTAGCGGGGAGACAAGAGACCCAGTACTTC. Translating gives CSARDLAGRQETQYF.

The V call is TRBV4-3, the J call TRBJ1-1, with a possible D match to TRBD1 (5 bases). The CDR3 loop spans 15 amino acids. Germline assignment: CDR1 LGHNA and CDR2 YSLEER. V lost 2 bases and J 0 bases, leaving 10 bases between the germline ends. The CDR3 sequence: CASSQPGQMNTEAFF. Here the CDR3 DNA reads TGCGCCAGCAGCCAACCGGGGCAGATGAACACTGAAGCTTTCTTT.

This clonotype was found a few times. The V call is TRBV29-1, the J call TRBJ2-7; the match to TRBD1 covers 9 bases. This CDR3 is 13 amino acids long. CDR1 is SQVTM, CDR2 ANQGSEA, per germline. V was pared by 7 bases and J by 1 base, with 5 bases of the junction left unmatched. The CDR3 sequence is CSGTGTGSYEQYF. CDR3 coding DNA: TGCAGCGGTACCGGGACAGGGTCCTACGAGCAGTACTTC.

The CDR3 sequence is CASSLDLAKQYF. The CDR3 DNA reads as TGTGCCAGCAGCTTAGATCTGGCAAAGCAGTACTTC. The chain has TRBV7-8 and TRBJ2-7; D is unresolved. Per germline, CDR1 SGHVS and CDR2 FQNEAQ. There are 12 residues in the CDR3. Trimming pared 1 base from V and 8 bases from J, leaving 9 bases between.

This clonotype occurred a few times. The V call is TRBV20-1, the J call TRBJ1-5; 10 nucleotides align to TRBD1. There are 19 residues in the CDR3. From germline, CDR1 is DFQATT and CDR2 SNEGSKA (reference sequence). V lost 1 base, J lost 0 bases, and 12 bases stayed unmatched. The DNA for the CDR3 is TGCAGTGCTAGAGGGGCTCCGGGACAGGGGACCTATAGCAATCAGCCCCAGCATTTT. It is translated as CSARGAPGQGTYSNQPQHF.

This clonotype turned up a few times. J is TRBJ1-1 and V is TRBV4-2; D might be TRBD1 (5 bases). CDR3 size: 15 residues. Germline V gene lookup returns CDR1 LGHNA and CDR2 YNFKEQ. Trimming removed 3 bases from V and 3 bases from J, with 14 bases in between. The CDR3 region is CASSQGSRAYTEAFF. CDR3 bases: TGTGCCAGCAGCCAGGGGTCCAGGGCTTACACTGAAGCTTTCTTT.

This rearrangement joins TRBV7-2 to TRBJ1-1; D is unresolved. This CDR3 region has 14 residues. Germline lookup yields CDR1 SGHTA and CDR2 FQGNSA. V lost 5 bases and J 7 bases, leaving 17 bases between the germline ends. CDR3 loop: CASSPSEQSREAFF. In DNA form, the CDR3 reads TGTGCCAGCAGCCCGTCGGAACAGAGCCGTGAAGCTTTCTTT.

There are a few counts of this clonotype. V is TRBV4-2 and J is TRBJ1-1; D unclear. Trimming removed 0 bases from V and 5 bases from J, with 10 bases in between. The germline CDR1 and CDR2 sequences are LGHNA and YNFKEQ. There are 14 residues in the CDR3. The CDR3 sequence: CASSQDLGRTEAFF. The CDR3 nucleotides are TGTGCCAGCAGCCAAGATCTAGGCAGGACTGAAGCTTTCTTT.

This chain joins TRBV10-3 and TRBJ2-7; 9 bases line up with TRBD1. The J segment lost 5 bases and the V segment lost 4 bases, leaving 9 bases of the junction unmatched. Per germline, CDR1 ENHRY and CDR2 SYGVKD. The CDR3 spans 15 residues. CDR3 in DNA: TGTGCCATCAGTGGTCGGGGACAGGGTGCCCACGAGCAGTACTTC. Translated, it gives CAISGRGQGAHEQYF.

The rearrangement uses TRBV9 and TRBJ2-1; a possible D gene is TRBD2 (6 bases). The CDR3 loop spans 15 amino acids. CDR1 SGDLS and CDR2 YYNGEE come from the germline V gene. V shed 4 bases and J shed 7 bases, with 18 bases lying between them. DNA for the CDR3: TGTGCCAGCAGCTTCAGAGTCCTAGCGACGAATGAGCAGTTCTTC. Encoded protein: CASSFRVLATNEQFF.

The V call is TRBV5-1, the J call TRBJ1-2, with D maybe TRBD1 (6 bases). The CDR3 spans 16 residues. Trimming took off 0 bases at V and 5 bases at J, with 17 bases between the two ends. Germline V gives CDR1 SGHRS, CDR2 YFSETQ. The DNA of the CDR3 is TGCGCCAGCAGCTTGGGACATCGGGACATGGTATATGGCTACACCTTC. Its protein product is CASSLGHRDMVYGYTF.

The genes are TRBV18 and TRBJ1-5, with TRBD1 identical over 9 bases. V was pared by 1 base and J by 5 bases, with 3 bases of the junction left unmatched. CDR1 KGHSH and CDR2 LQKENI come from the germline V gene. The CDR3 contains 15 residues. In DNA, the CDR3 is TGTGCCAGCTCACCACGGACAGGGGATGATCAGCCCCAGCATTTT. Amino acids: CASSPRTGDDQPQHF.

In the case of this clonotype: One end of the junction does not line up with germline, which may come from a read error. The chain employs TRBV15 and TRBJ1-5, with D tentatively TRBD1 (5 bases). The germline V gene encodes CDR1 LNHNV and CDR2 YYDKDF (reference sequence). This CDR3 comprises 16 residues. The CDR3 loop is CATSSRQTYSNQPQHF. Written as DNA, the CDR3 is TGCGCCACCAGCAGTAGACAGACCTATAGCAATCAGCCCCAGCATTTT.

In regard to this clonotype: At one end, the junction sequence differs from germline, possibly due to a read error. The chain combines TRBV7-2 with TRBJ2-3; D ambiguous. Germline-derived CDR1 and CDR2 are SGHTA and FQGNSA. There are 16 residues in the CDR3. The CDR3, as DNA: TGTGCCAGCACCTTACAGCCCCGAGGTAGCACAGATACGCAGTATTTT. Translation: CASTLQPRGSTDTQYF.

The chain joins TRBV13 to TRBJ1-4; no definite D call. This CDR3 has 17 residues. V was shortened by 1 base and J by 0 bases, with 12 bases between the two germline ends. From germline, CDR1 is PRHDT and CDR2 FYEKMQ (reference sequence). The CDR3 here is CASSLAGSTTTNEKLFF. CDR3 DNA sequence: TGTGCCAGCAGCTTAGCTGGTAGTACGACAACTAATGAAAAACTGTTTTTT.

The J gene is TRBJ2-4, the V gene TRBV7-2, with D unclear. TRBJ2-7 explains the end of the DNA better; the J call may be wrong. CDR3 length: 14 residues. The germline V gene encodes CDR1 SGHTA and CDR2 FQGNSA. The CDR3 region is CASSLAHEAAEQYF. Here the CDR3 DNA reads TGTGCCAGCAGCTTAGCCCATGAAGCCGCCGAGCAGTACTTC.

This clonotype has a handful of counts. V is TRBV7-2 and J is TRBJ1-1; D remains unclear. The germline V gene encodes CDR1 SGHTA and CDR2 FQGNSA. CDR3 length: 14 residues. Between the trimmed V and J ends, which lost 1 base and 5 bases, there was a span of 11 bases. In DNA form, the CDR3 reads TGTGCCAGCAGCTTAGGAGTCGCAAGTACTGAAGCTTTCTTT. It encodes CASSLGVASTEAFF.

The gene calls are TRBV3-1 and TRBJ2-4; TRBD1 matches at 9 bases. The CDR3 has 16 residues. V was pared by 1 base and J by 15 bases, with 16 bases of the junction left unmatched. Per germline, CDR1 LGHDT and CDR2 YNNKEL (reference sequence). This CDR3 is CASSQGQGQGRSVWYF. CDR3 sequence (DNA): TGTGCCAGCAGCCAAGGGCAGGGACAGGGTCGGTCGGTGTGGTACTTC.